The 14 T cell receptor beta chains below come from one sample, sequenced in a study of blood T cell repertoires in COVID-19. Method: immunoSEQ multiplex PCR; TCRdb's copy keeps in-frame clones and lacks some. The sample lists 240,000 or so clones; about 82% were seen once. Specimen: PBMCs or T cells enriched from blood (not recorded which). All receptors come from a woman in her forties or fifties who had recovered from COVID-19.

This chain links TRBV19 with TRBJ1-6, with D maybe TRBD1 (6 bases). The germline V and J ends were trimmed by 6 bases and 3 bases, with 12 bases remaining between them. This CDR3 region has 15 residues. From germline, CDR1 is LNHDA and CDR2 SQIVND (reference sequence). CDR3 in amino acids: CASRGGPSYNSPLHF. The CDR3 nucleotides are TGTGCCAGTAGGGGGGGGCCCAGCTATAATTCACCCCTCCACTTT.

The V and J genes are TRBV5-1 and TRBJ2-3, with 13 bases matching TRBD2. The CDR3 has 17 amino acids. Germline lookup yields CDR1 SGHRS and CDR2 YFSETQ. V shed 2 bases, J shed 1 base, and the junction held 4 bases outside the gene matches. The CDR3 is CASSFGGLAGGTDTQYF. The CDR3 DNA reads TGCGCCAGCAGCTTCGGCGGACTAGCGGGAGGCACAGATACGCAGTATTTT. The complete variable domain, with remaining parts taken from reference TRBV5-1 and TRBJ2-3, reads KAGVTQTPRYLIKTRGQQVTLSCSPISGHRSVSWYQQTPGQGLQFLFEYFSETQRNKGNFPGRFSGRQFSNSRSEMNVSTLELGDSALYLCASSFGGLAGGTDTQYFGPGTRLTVL.

J is TRBJ1-1 and V is TRBV19; tentative D call: TRBD1 (6 bases). The V end was cut by 7 bases, the J end by 5 bases, with 14 bases between. This CDR3 is built from 13 residues. Germline V gives CDR1 LNHDA, CDR2 SQIVND (reference sequence). CDR3 sequence reads: CASTRRGITEAFF. CDR3 nucleotide sequence: TGTGCCAGTACACGAAGGGGGATTACTGAAGCTTTCTTT. The full variable domain, in which reference TRBV19 and TRBJ1-1 provide the parts outside the CDR3, is DGGITQSPKYLFRKEGQNVTLSCEQNLNHDAMYWYRQDPGQGLRLIYYSQIVNDFQKGDIAEGYSVSREKKESFPLTVTSAQKNPTAFYLCASTRRGITEAFFGQGTRLTVV.

Written as DNA, the CDR3 is TGCGCCAGCAGCCAAGATGGGTTAGCTCAGTTCTTC. Translated, it gives CASSQDGLAQFF. The chain employs TRBV4-1 and TRBJ2-1; D remains unclear. V was pared by 0 bases and J by 13 bases, with 10 bases between. This CDR3 spans 12 amino acids. CDR1 MGHRA and CDR2 YSYEKL come from the germline V gene.

The rearrangement joins TRBV19 to TRBJ2-7; TRBD1 aligns across 11 bases. Per germline, CDR1 LNHDA and CDR2 SQIVND (reference sequence). CDR3 length equals 17 residues. Trimming removed 6 bases from V and 4 bases from J; junction bases left unmatched: 14. In DNA, the CDR3 is TGTGCCAGTAGCGTATCCCCGGGACAGGGGGGTTTGTACGAGCAGTACTTC. It translates to CASSVSPGQGGLYEQYF.

This clone was picked up one time. The rearrangement links TRBV7-9 to TRBJ2-1; 11 bases map to TRBD2. CDR3 length equals 15 residues. V shed 3 bases, J shed 9 bases, and the junction held 7 bases outside the gene matches. The V gene's germline CDR1 is SEHNR and CDR2 FQNEAQ (reference sequence). CDR3: CASSLAIAGGPEQFF. The CDR3 DNA is TGTGCCAGCAGCTTGGCGATAGCGGGAGGGCCTGAGCAGTTCTTC.

The gene calls are TRBV4-3 and TRBJ2-1, with 11 positions matching TRBD2. Trimming cost V 1 base and J 4 bases; bases outside gene matches: 3. Germline V gene data show CDR1 as LGHNA and CDR2 as YSLEER. The CDR3 totals 16 residues. As DNA, the CDR3 is TGCGCCAGCAGCCAAGTACTAGCGGGGGTATACAATGAGCAGTTCTTC. The encoded protein is CASSQVLAGVYNEQFF.

The gene calls are TRBV30 and TRBJ1-6, with TRBD1 matching over 9 bases. The CDR3 has 13 amino acids. Germline V CDR1 and CDR2: GTSNPN, SVGIG (reference sequence). The trim removed 7 bases at V and 7 bases at J, leaving 5 bases unmatched. The CDR3 bases are TGTGCCTACAGGGGGCAAAGAAATTCACCCCTCCACTTT. Its protein is CAYRGQRNSPLHF.

This clone has a single count. The V call is TRBV12-3 or TRBV12-4, the J call TRBJ2-7; 8 nucleotides line up with TRBD1. The CDR3 runs 13 residues. V lost 8 bases and J lost 3; bases outside the gene matches: 6. The CDR3 region is CASVRQGHYEQYF. In DNA, the CDR3 is TGTGCCAGCGTACGACAGGGGCACTACGAGCAGTACTTC.

In nucleotides, the CDR3 is TGTGCCAGCAGCCCTCGGACTGTTACAGGGACAAAACTGTTTTTT. Translating it yields CASSPRTVTGTKLFF. This chain links TRBV7-6 with TRBJ1-4; TRBD1 is a possible D gene (6 bases). The ends were cut back, 5 bases at V and 10 bases at J, with 20 bases in the middle. The germline gives CDR1 SGHVS, CDR2 FNYEAQ. This CDR3 spans 15 amino acids.

This chain links TRBV6-5 with TRBJ1-2; 8 bases line up with TRBD1. J gave up 8 bases and V 0 bases, and 8 bases lay outside the gene matches. This CDR3 is built from 15 residues. Looked up from germline, CDR1 is MNHEY and CDR2 is SVGAGI. CDR3 sequence reads: CASSYSRQGASGYTF. The DNA for the CDR3 is TGTGCCAGCAGTTACTCCCGGCAGGGGGCTAGCGGCTACACCTTC.

J is TRBJ2-2 and V is TRBV18, with D perhaps TRBD1 (6 bases). The V end was cut by 6 bases, the J end by 5 bases, with 19 bases between. In germline, CDR1 is KGHSH, CDR2 LQKENI. This CDR3 has 16 amino acids. DNA of the CDR3: TGTGCCAGCTCTCCATCGGGGCGGCAGGGGACCGGGGAGCTGTTTTTT. The encoded protein is CASSPSGRQGTGELFF. Supplemented by reference TRBV18 and TRBJ2-2, the full variable domain reads NAGVMQNPRHLVRRRGQEARLRCSPMKGHSHVYWYRQLPEEGLKFMVYLQKENIIDESGMPKERFSAEFPKEGPSILRIQQVVRGDSAAYFCASSPSGRQGTGELFFGEGSRLTVL.

In its sample, this clone was seen once. The chain joins TRBV12-3 or TRBV12-4 to TRBJ2-1; D is possibly TRBD2 (5 bases). This CDR3 contains 13 residues. Trimming stripped 8 bases from V and 3 bases from J, with 11 bases between. The CDR3 loop is CASVVEGYNEQFF. As DNA, the CDR3 is TGTGCCAGCGTGGTAGAGGGCTACAATGAGCAGTTCTTC.

In nucleotides, the CDR3 is TGTGCCACCAGCAGAGATAGTGGGACTAGCGGGGGAGATACGCAGTATTTT. Protein: CATSRDSGTSGGDTQYF. The chain carries TRBV15 and TRBJ2-3, with 14 bases matching TRBD2. This CDR3 comprises 17 residues. Trimming removed 0 bases from V and 5 bases from J; junction bases left unmatched: 4. Germline V gives CDR1 LNHNV, CDR2 YYDKDF (reference sequence). Together with reference TRBV15 and TRBJ2-3, the CDR3 gives the full variable domain: DAMVIQNPRYQVTQFGKPVTLSCSQTLNHNVMYWYQQKSSQAPKLLFHYYDKDFNNEADTPDNFQSRRPNTSFCFLDIRSPGLGDTAMYLCATSRDSGTSGGDTQYFGPGTRLTVL.